This T cell receptor (beta chain) appears in the sequencing data of a study of cytomegalovirus exposure and HLA in healthy donors. The study's findings and limits: Cytomegalovirus status, reportedly, was diagnosed with high specificity and sensitivity by the classifier. On later analysis, the bulk of CMV-associated TCR beta chains appeared to be HLA-restricted.

With regard to this clone: Its target is not known.

While unrecorded immune exposures were likely, the donors were nominally healthy when sampled. V dropped 3 bases and J dropped 5 bases, with 10 bases sitting between them. The CDR3 totals 13 residues. Germline values: CDR1 WNHNN, CDR2 SYGVQD (reference sequence). PCR amplification relied on 60 Vbeta primers (plus 13 Jbeta primers). This table comes from immunoSEQ multiplex PCR, and its TCRdb copy is limited to in-frame clones, with some not included. The data show 140,000 or so clones, more than 65% seen once. The sample consisted of PBMCs. The genes are TRBV10-1 and TRBJ1-2; weak D call: TRBD1 (6 bases). The sequence was obtained from a woman aged 25-40 years in good health and CMV-seronegative. The CDR3 here is CASSENQGYGYTF. The CDR3 nucleotides read TGCGCCAGCAGTGAAAACCAGGGGTATGGCTACACCTTC.